This is a list of T cell receptor beta chains from one sample in a study of shared clonotypes between healthy human individuals. Assay: immunoSEQ multiplex PCR; the TCRdb copy retains only in-frame clones and omits some. There are 1.5 million to 2.5 million clones in the sample; over 85% occur only once, and 0.95% to 1.5% lies in the top ten. The specimen was naive CD8+ T cells sorted from blood. The receptors stem from a man in his late teens or twenties in good health. Each CDR3 is given with its conserved first and last residue. A D gene is named only where the DNA matches it firmly. For some rows the clone size is stated as once, few or many, or as a class when expanded; others skip it.

TRBV13,once,-,TRBJ1-2,TGTGCCAGCAGCTCGGGACGGAATTATGGCTACACCTTC,CASSSGRNYGYTF
TRBV28,-,-,TRBJ1-1,TGTGCCAGCAGTTCGCTGGCAGCCACCATGAACACTGAAGCTTTCTTT,CASSSLAATMNTEAFF
TRBV19,-,-,TRBJ1-1,TGTGCCAGTTCTCCGCCGGGGAGGGCGAGCACTGAAGCTTTCTTT,CASSPPGRASTEAFF
TRBV19,-,TRBD1,TRBJ2-2,TGTGCCAGTAATGGCGCAGGGGGCTACACCGGGGAGCTGTTTTTT,CASNGAGGYTGELFF
TRBV4-1,-,-,TRBJ1-1,TGCGCCAGCAGCCAAGAAGGATCAAGGAACACTGAAGCTTTCTTT,CASSQEGSRNTEAFF
TRBV4-1,once,-,TRBJ2-1,TGCGCCAGCAGCCAAGTGCAGGGCCATGAGCAGTTCTTC,CASSQVQGHEQFF
TRBV27,-,-,TRBJ1-6,TGTGCCAGCAGTCCCCCAGGGTCTAATTCACCCCTCCACTTT,CASSPPGSNSPLHF
TRBV11-2,-,TRBD1,TRBJ2-5,TGTGCCAGCAGCCCCCTAACCGGTCAGGGGGATCAAGAGACCCAGTACTTC,CASSPLTGQGDQETQYF
TRBV4-1,-,-,TRBJ2-5,TGCGCCAGCAGCCCGACTGTTTCATCACAAGAGACCCAGTACTTC,CASSPTVSSQETQYF
TRBV19,-,-,TRBJ1-1,TGTGCCAGCAATTCCGGGTCCACTGAAGCTTTCTTT,CASNSGSTEAFF
TRBV6-5,-,-,TRBJ2-6,TGTGCCAGCAGCCATACCTCTGGGGCCAACGTCCTGACTTTC,CASSHTSGANVLTF
TRBV27,-,TRBD2,TRBJ2-7,TGTGCCAGCATGTATAGCGGGGGGATCCTCTCCTACGAGCAGTACTTC,CASMYSGGILSYEQYF
TRBV5-6,-,TRBD1,TRBJ2-2,TGTGCCAGCAGCCTATTTTTTGGGACAGGGATAACTACCGGGGAGCTGTTTTTT,CASSLFFGTGITTGELFF
TRBV6-6,-,-,TRBJ2-7,TGTGCCAGCAGTTACGCCGGCAGCTACGAGCAGTACTTC,CASSYAGSYEQYF
TRBV4-2,-,TRBD2,TRBJ2-7,TGTGCCAGCAGCCAAGAGCTTAGCGGGCCCTCCTACGAGCAGTACTTC,CASSQELSGPSYEQYF
TRBV7-8,-,TRBD2,TRBJ2-6,TGTGCCAGCAGCTCCCCACTAGCGGGAGTATTTGGGGCCAACGTCCTGACTTTC,CASSSPLAGVFGANVLTF
TRBV11-2,once,TRBD2,TRBJ2-7,TGTGCCAGCAGTATGACTAGCGGGGGTTACGAGCAGTACTTC,CASSMTSGGYEQYF
TRBV5-4,-,-,TRBJ2-2,TGTGCCAGCAGCTTGAGTCAGCACCCCACCGGGGAGCTGTTTTTT,CASSLSQHPTGELFF
TRBV11-2,-,TRBD2,TRBJ2-3,TGTGCCAGCAGGGGACTAGCGCCAACTAGCACAGATACGCAGTATTTT,CASRGLAPTSTDTQYF
TRBV4-2,-,TRBD2,TRBJ2-3,TGTGCCAGCAGCCAAGTAGAGACTAGCGGGGAGGGAGATACGCAGTATTTT,CASSQVETSGEGDTQYF
TRBV6-5,-,-,TRBJ2-2,TGTGCCAGCAGTTACTCAACGGATCCGGCCGCCGGGGAGCTGTTTTTT,CASSYSTDPAAGELFF
TRBV7-3,-,TRBD1,TRBJ2-7,TGTGCCAGCAGCTTAGGGGCTACAGGGGCCTACGAGCAGTACTTC,CASSLGATGAYEQYF
TRBV13,-,-,TRBJ2-3,TGTGCCAGCAGCTTAGCAGTGGGAACAGATACGCAGTATTTT,CASSLAVGTDTQYF
TRBV5-6,-,-,TRBJ1-5,TGTGCCAGCTCCCCGGGTGGGAATCAGCCCCAGCATTTT,CASSPGGNQPQHF
TRBV4-1,once,TRBD2,TRBJ2-1,TGCGCCAGCAGCCAAGATCTTGGACTAGCGGGATTTGAGCAGTTCTTC,CASSQDLGLAGFEQFF
TRBV9,-,-,TRBJ1-4,TGTGCCAGCAGCGTAACGGGGGATACAAATGAAAAACTGTTTTTT,CASSVTGDTNEKLFF
TRBV19,-,TRBD1,TRBJ2-7,TGTGCCAGTAGTACTCCGGGACAGGAATACTACGAGCAGTACTTC,CASSTPGQEYYEQYF
TRBV14,-,-,TRBJ1-4,TGTGCCAGCAGCCAAGATAGTACAGCAACTAATGAAAAACTGTTTTTT,CASSQDSTATNEKLFF
TRBV6-6,-,-,TRBJ2-2,TGTGCCAGCAGTTGGGGGACGAACACCGGGGAGCTGTTTTTT,CASSWGTNTGELFF
TRBV5-6,-,-,TRBJ2-7,TGTGCCAGCAGCTTGGCGGGAAACGAGCAGTACTTC,CASSLAGNEQYF
TRBV27,-,-,TRBJ2-7,TGTGCCAGCAGTTGGGGAGAGGGCTACGAGCAGTACTTC,CASSWGEGYEQYF
TRBV4-1,-,-,TRBJ2-2,TGCGCCAGCAGCCAAGACGCAGGGGTGCACACCGGGGAGCTGTTTTTT,CASSQDAGVHTGELFF
TRBV15,once,-,TRBJ2-3,TGTGCCACCAGCAGTTTGGGGCGGACAGATACGCAGTATTTT,CATSSLGRTDTQYF
TRBV27,-,-,TRBJ2-3,TGTGCCAGCGGACCACTAACGGGATACACAGATACGCAGTATTTT,CASGPLTGYTDTQYF
TRBV6-9,-,-,TRBJ1-1,TGTGCCAGCAGTTATGAGGGGGATCTGGTGAACACTGAAGCTTTCTTT,CASSYEGDLVNTEAFF
TRBV19,-,-,TRBJ2-2,TGTGCCAGTAGTATAGATCTTATGGACACCGGGGAGCTGTTTTTT,CASSIDLMDTGELFF
TRBV5-4,-,-,TRBJ2-1,TGTGCCAGCAGCGGGGAGCAGTTCTTC,CASSGEQFF
TRBV28,-,-,TRBJ1-2,TGTGCCAGCACCCCCCAGGGCGGAACTAACTATGGCTACACCTTC,CASTPQGGTNYGYTF
TRBV20-1,-,-,TRBJ2-1,TGCAGTGCCCCCCTTGGGAATGAGCAGTTCTTC,CSAPLGNEQFF
TRBV9,-,TRBD2,TRBJ2-1,TGTGCCAGCAGCCCGGGGACTAGGGGGGCCCACAATGAGCAGTTCTTC,CASSPGTRGAHNEQFF
TRBV7-7,once,TRBD2,TRBJ2-3,TGTGCTAGCAGCTTAGTGGCGGGGGGCACAGATACGCAGTATTTT,CASSLVAGGTDTQYF
TRBV6-1,-,-,TRBJ2-3,TGTGCCAGCAGTGAAATGGGGACGGCTGGCCATACGCAGTATTTT,CASSEMGTAGHTQYF
TRBV30,-,-,TRBJ1-1,TGTGCCTGGAGTGTACGTAGGGCCTTGAACACTGAAGCTTTCTTT,CAWSVRRALNTEAFF
TRBV5-1,-,TRBD1,TRBJ1-1,TGCGCCAGCAGCTTGGTAGGCAGGGGGCCCATGAACACTGAAGCTTTCTTT,CASSLVGRGPMNTEAFF
TRBV5-1,-,-,TRBJ2-1,TGCGCCAGCAGCTTGGTGGGGGCGCGGGATGAGCAGTTCTTC,CASSLVGARDEQFF